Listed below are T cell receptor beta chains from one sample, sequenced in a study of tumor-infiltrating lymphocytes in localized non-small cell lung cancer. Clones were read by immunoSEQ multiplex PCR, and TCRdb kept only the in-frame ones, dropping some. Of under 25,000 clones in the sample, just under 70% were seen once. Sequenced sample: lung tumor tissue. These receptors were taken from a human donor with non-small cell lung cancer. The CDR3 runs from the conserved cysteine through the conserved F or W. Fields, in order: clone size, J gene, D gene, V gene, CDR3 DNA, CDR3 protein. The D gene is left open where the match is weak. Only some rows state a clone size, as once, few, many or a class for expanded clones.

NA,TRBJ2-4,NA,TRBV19,TGTGCCAGTAGTTCTCAACGACAGATTCTAGCCAAAAACATTCAGTACTTC,CASSSQRQILAKNIQYF
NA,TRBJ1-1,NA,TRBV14,TGTGCCAGCAGCCAGGGGGTAATCACTGAAGCTTTCTTT,CASSQGVITEAFF
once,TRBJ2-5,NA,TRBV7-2,TGTGCCAGCAGCCTATCACTTCAAGAGACCCAGTACTTC,CASSLSLQETQYF
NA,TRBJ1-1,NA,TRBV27,TGTGCCAGCAGTCCGGGACTTTGGAACACTGAAGCTTTCTTT,CASSPGLWNTEAFF
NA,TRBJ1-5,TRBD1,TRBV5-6,TGTGCCAGCAGCTTCACAGGGGGCGCGAACAATCAGCCCCAGCATTTT,CASSFTGGANNQPQHF
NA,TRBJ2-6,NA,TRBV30,TGTGCCTGGAGTGTAGAGGCACCTTTCTTTTCTGGGGCCAACGTCCTGACTTTC,CAWSVEAPFFSGANVLTF
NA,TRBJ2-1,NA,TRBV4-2,TGTGCCAGCAGCCAAGGGGATGACTACAATGAGCAGTTCTTC,CASSQGDDYNEQFF
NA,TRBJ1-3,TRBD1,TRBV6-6,TGTGCCAGCAGTTTCGGACAGGGTGGGCGAAACACCATATATTTT,CASSFGQGGRNTIYF
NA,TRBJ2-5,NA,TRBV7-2,TGTGCCAGCAGCCCCCAGGGAATTGGAGAGACCCAGTACTTC,CASSPQGIGETQYF
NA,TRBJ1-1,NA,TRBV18,TGTGCCAGCTCCCCAGGCCGCAACACTGAAGCTTTCTTT,CASSPGRNTEAFF
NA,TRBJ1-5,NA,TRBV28,TGTGCCAGCAGTTCGGCCGGGGTTAGCAATCAGCCCCAGCATTTT,CASSSAGVSNQPQHF
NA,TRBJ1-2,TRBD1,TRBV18,TGTGCCAGCTCACCACCGGGACAGGGCGGCTACACCTTC,CASSPPGQGGYTF
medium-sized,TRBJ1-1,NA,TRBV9,TGTGCCAGCAGCGTTTCGGGCCATTCTTGGGCTGAAGCTTTCTTT,CASSVSGHSWAEAFF
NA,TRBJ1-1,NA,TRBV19,TGTGCCAGTAGTGCCTCGAAAGGGACTGAAGCTTTCTTT,CASSASKGTEAFF
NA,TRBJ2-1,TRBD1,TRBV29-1,TGCAGCGTTGTCGGGGCAGGGGGCTGGGGTGAGCAGTTCTTC,CSVVGAGGWGEQFF
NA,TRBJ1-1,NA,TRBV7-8,TGTGCCAGCAGCTTAAGACAGAACACTGAAGCTTTCTTT,CASSLRQNTEAFF
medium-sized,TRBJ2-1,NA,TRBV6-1,TGTGCCAGCAGTGACCTCGTTAGTAATGAGCAGTTCTTC,CASSDLVSNEQFF
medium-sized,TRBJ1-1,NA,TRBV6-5,TGTGCCAGCAGTTACTCAACCGGGGCCTACACTGAAGCTTTCTTT,CASSYSTGAYTEAFF
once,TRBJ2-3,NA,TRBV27,TGTGCCAGCAGTAACGGCCTTTGGACAGATACGCAGTATTTT,CASSNGLWTDTQYF
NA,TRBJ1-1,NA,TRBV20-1,TGCAGTGCTATACTGAACACTGAAGCTTTCTTT,CSAILNTEAFF
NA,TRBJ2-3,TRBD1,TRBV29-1,TGCAGCGTTGATCAGGGGGCCTTCACTACAGATACGCAGTATTTT,CSVDQGAFTTDTQYF
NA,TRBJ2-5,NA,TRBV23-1,TGCGCCAGCAGTTTTGAAGATAGAGGGAGCATTCCTCTTGGCCAAGAGACCCAGTACTTC,CASSFEDRGSIPLGQETQYF
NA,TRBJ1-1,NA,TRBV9,TGTGCCAGCAGCGCCACGGGTGGACTGAACACTGAAGCTTTCTTT,CASSATGGLNTEAFF
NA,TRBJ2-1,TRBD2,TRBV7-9,TGTGCCAGCAGCCCCCGAGGGAGGGTGCTAGAGCAGTTCTTC,CASSPRGRVLEQFF
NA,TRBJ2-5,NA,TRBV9,TGTGCCAGCAGCGTTTCCGGGCGACAAGAGACCCAGTACTTC,CASSVSGRQETQYF
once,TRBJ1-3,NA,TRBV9,TGTGCCAGCAGCGTATCTCCCGATGCCTCTGGAAACACCATATATTTT,CASSVSPDASGNTIYF
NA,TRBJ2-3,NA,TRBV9,TGTGCCAGCAGCGTAGATCAGGGTGTAGGGGATACGCAGTATTTT,CASSVDQGVGDTQYF
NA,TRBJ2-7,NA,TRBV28,TGTGCCAGCAGCCGCGGGACAAACACCGCCTACGAGCAGTACTTC,CASSRGTNTAYEQYF
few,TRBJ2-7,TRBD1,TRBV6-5,TGTGCCAGCAGCCGGGACAGGCCCCCCTACGAGCAGTACTTC,CASSRDRPPYEQYF
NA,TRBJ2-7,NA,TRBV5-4,TGCGCCAGCAGCCGGGGGGCGGATTACTCCTACGAGCAGTACTTC,CASSRGADYSYEQYF
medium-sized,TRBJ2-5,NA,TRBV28,TGTGCCAGCAGCTCACCCAGCGGGCAAGAGACCCAGTACTTC,CASSSPSGQETQYF
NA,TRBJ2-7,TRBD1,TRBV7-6,TGTGCCAGCAGCCCACCCGGGACAGAAGTCGACGAGCAGTACTTC,CASSPPGTEVDEQYF
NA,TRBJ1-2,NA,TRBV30,TGTGCCTGGGGACCCGGGGCAGGGAGCGGCTACACCTTC,CAWGPGAGSGYTF
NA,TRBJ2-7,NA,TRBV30,TGTGCCTGGGTAAGGGCAGGGAGAAAGGGTTGGTACGAGCAGTACTTC,CAWVRAGRKGWYEQYF
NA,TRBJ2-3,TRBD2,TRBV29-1,TGCAGCGTTGAGCTTACTAGCGGGAGATCGGATACGCAGTATTTT,CSVELTSGRSDTQYF
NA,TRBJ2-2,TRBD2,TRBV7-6,TGTGCCAGCAGCGAAAGCGGGATGAACACCGGGGAGCTGTTTTTT,CASSESGMNTGELFF
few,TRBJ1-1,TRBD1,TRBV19,TGTGCCAGTAGGGAACAGGGGTCGCAAGCTTTCTTT,CASREQGSQAFF
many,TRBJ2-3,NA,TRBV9,TGTGCCAGCAGCGCGGGAGCCCCAGATACGCAGTATTTT,CASSAGAPDTQYF
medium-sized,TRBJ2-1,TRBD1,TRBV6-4,TGTGCCAGCAGTGACGAGGGGGCCTCCTACAATGAGCAGTTCTTC,CASSDEGASYNEQFF
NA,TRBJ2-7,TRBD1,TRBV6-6,TGTGCCAGCAGCAGGGACAGGGGATCGTACGAGCAGTACTTC,CASSRDRGSYEQYF
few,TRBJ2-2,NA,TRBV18,TGTGCCAGCTCAGAGAGGTTCGGGGAGCTGTTTTTT,CASSERFGELFF
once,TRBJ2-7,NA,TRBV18,TGTGCCAGCTCGCTTTGGGGTTCGCCCTACGAGCAGTACTTC,CASSLWGSPYEQYF
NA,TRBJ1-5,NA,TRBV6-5,TGTGCCAGCAGTTACAGCAGGGCACAGCCCCAGCATTTT,CASSYSRAQPQHF
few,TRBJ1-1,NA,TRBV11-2,TGTGCCAGCAGAAAACAGGGCCAATTGAACACTGAAGCTTTCTTT,CASRKQGQLNTEAFF
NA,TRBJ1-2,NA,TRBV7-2,TGTGCCAGCAGCTTAGTGCAGGGAAGCTATGGCTACACCTTC,CASSLVQGSYGYTF
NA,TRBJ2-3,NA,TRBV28,TGTGCCAGCAGGGGCGGGAGCACAGATACGCAGTATTTT,CASRGGSTDTQYF